The clone carrying this TCR beta chain has only a few counts. The target antigen is unknown. The sample originates from a study of cytomegalovirus exposure and HLA in healthy donors. Study details: The same platform was used for the 90 to 150 validation repertoires as for the 600 to 700 first-cohort repertoires, as reported in a later analysis.

Some clones are missing from TCRdb's copy, which holds only in-frame ones; the method was immunoSEQ multiplex PCR. This table holds roughly 60,000 clones, about 91% found once. General study results and limits: According to reports, the classifier identified cytomegalovirus status with high specificity and sensitivity. The study flagged approximately 180 TCR beta chains as cytomegalovirus-associated.

V lost 5 bases and J lost 0, with 20 bases in between. CDR3 length equals 19 residues. Looked up from germline, CDR1 is SGHAT and CDR2 is FQNNGV. The approximately 120-subject validation cohort, separate from the approximately 660-subject first cohort, included the donors. The clonotype originates from a woman aged 18-30 years in good health and CMV-seronegative. The sequenced sample was PBMCs. The rearrangement links TRBV11-2 to TRBJ2-6, with D maybe TRBD1 (6 bases). CDR3 coding DNA: TGTGCCAGCAGCCCGCCGGGCTGGACAGTAATCTCTGGGGCCAACGTCCTGACTTTC. Protein sequence: CASSPPGWTVISGANVLTF.